This T cell receptor beta chain was found in a study of cytotoxic CD8 clonotypes in ibrutinib-treated CLL. Turning to the study itself: Patients gave response samples after a median about eleven months of treatment, range 6 to 36. Mean per-sample yields comprised about 270,000 productive templates and approximately 97,000 productive rearrangements.

About 2 micrograms of genomic DNA, which was extracted from cryopreserved PBMCs, served as the material used for the TCR beta libraries. Deletions cut 0 bases from V and 4 bases from J, with 9 bases between. Germline V gene lookup returns CDR1 MRHNA and CDR2 SNTAGT. This CDR3 contains 14 residues. Generated by immunoSEQ multiplex PCR, the TCRdb table keeps only in-frame clones and is missing some. The data show a few hundred thousand clones, about 80% seen once. Source: PBMCs, taken before ibrutinib treatment. This sequence joins TRBV6-4 and TRBJ1-1; D is ambiguous. This TCR was sampled from a human donor with chronic lymphocytic leukemia. For the CDR3, the DNA is TGTGCCAGCAGTGACTCGATGGAGGCCACTGAAGCTTTCTTT. Translating gives CASSDSMEATEAFF.